This T cell receptor beta chain was documented in a study of beta chain features in type 1 diabetes. Overall study findings and caveats: Patients with Type 1 diabetes showed moderately but significantly shorter TCRB CDR3s in all four CD4+ subsets.

The CDR3 totals 16 residues. Germline CDR1 SNHLY, CDR2 FYNNEI. The V end lost 5 bases, the J end lost 3 bases, and 18 bases lay between the germline ends. A CD45RO/CCR7/CD25/CD127/CD95/CD27 panel sorted naive, central memory, regulatory and stem cell-like memory CD4+ cells. As concerns this clone: Antigen unknown.

TCRB transcripts that were expressed got sequenced, as all of the isolated RNA had been reverse transcribed. Sequenced by immunoSEQ multiplex PCR; TCRdb stores in-frame clones only, minus some. The data contain 550,000 to 850,000 clones, around an eighth of them singletons. The chain joins TRBV2 to TRBJ2-3; D not resolved. This TCR derives from a man younger than 30 with type 1 diabetes. Sequenced: naive CD4+ T cells from blood. This chain's CDR3 is CASSHTEGILTDTQYF. The CDR3 DNA reads as TGTGCCAGCAGTCACACCGAAGGGATTCTTACAGATACGCAGTATTTT.